This T cell receptor (beta chain) was captured by sequencing in a study of blood T cells in healthy people across ages. The authors extracted at least 5.5 micrograms of total RNA per sample. The CDR3 has 15 residues. Sample-barcoded 5' priming and a J-beta primer mix drove a second PCR of about 6 to 11 cycles. TCRdb processed the 5' RACE reads anew with MiXCR; each CDR3 protein has one entry. The repertoire consists of about 1.4 million distinct CDR3 sequences, with around 59% occurring once and the leading ten covering 6.5% to 8%. V and J are TRBV21-1 and TRBJ1-5. TRBV21-1 is labeled a pseudogene. The receptor was isolated from a man younger than 35 in good health. Sequencing was carried out using blood. This CDR3 is CASSNGQSSNQPQHF. CDR3 coding DNA: TGTGCCAGCAGCAACGGGCAGTCTAGCAATCAGCCCCAGCATTTT.